The 16 T cell receptor beta chains below come from one sample, sequenced in a study of blood T cell repertoires in COVID-19 (dated by TCRdb to between 2020 and 2021). Receptors were amplified or captured by the immunoSEQ multiplex PCR assay. Drawn from immuneACCESS, this table holds only the in-frame rearrangements with V and J called that TCRdb kept. Clones are partly lost; checked studies trace under half to an unresolved V gene and leave the rest unexplained. The sample table lists 100,000 to 150,000 clones, around 81% of them with a count of one. The ten largest clonotypes hold more than 9.5% of the sample. Sequencing was done on a sample of peripheral blood. The receptors were gathered from a man aged 40-55 years with active or convalescent COVID-19.

V gene TRBV6-1 combines with J gene TRBJ2-3, with TRBD2 matching over 9 bases. Losses at the gene ends were 2 bases for V and 4 bases for J; bases not matched to a gene: 7. Germline CDR1 MNHNS, CDR2 SASEGT. The CDR3 extends over 16 amino acids. The CDR3 sequence is CASSELGGGASDTQYF. The CDR3 nucleotides are TGTGCCAGCAGTGAATTGGGCGGGGGGGCCTCAGATACGCAGTATTTT.

The gene calls are TRBV29-1 and TRBJ1-1, with D unresolved. This CDR3 is 11 amino acids long. Trimming pared 6 bases from V and 1 base from J, leaving 6 bases between. Germline V gene sequence: CDR1 SQVTM, CDR2 ANQGSEA. The CDR3 coding sequence is TGCAGCGTCCGGGGGAACACTGAAGCTTTCTTT. This translates into CSVRGNTEAFF.

This rearrangement joins TRBV27 to TRBJ1-1; D not resolved. The CDR3 covers 12 residues. CDR1 MNHEY and CDR2 SMNVEV come from the germline V gene (reference sequence). Deletions cut 7 bases from V and 3 bases from J, with 9 bases between. Here the CDR3 reads CASKGRDTEAFF. The DNA of the CDR3 is TGTGCCAGCAAAGGGAGGGACACTGAAGCTTTCTTT.

The V and J genes are TRBV11-3 and TRBJ2-1; maybe TRBD1 (6 bases). V lost 5 bases and J 0 bases, leaving 11 bases between the germline ends. From germline, CDR1 is SGHNT and CDR2 YENEEA. CDR3 length: 15 amino acids. The CDR3 coding sequence is TGTGCCAGCAGCGCCACCAGGGGCTCCTACAATGAGCAGTTCTTC. It encodes CASSATRGSYNEQFF. The full variable domain, completed using reference TRBV11-3 and TRBJ2-1, is EAGVVQSPRYKIIEKKQPVAFWCNPISGHNTLYWYLQNLGQGPELLIRYENEEAVDDSQLPKDRFSAERLKGVDSTLKIQPAELGDSAVYLCASSATRGSYNEQFFGPGTRLTVL.

The gene calls are TRBV29-1 and TRBJ2-4; D possibly corresponds to TRBD2 (7 bases). Germline V gives CDR1 SQVTM, CDR2 ANQGSEA. Deletions cut 4 bases from V and 8 bases from J, with 18 bases between. CDR3 length: 14 residues. The CDR3 DNA is TGCAGCGTTGTTGTGGGGGGGGCCTGGGACATTCAGTACTTC. Translated: CSVVVGGAWDIQYF. The entire variable domain, with the rest obtained from reference TRBV29-1 and TRBJ2-4, is as follows: SAVISQKPSRDICQRGTSLTIQCQVDSQVTMMFWYRQQPGQSLTLIATANQGSEATYESGFVIDKFPISRPNLTFSTLTVSNMSPEDSSIYLCSVVVGGAWDIQYFGAGTRLSVL.

This chain joins TRBV7-3 and TRBJ2-1, with 12 bases that match TRBD2. From germline, CDR1 is SGHTA and CDR2 FQGTGA. This CDR3 has 18 amino acids. J gave up 4 bases and V 5 bases, and 12 bases lay outside the gene matches. In DNA, the CDR3 is TGTGCCAGCAGCCCAACCGCTGCCGGGACTAGCGGGTACAATGAGCAGTTCTTC. Translation: CASSPTAAGTSGYNEQFF.

The rearrangement joins TRBV12-2 to TRBJ1-4. TRBV12-2 is a pseudogene locus. The CDR3 contains 14 residues. The CDR3 nucleotides read TGTGCAAGTCGCTCAGGACGGGATAATGAAAAACTGTTTTTT. It is translated as CASRSGRDNEKLFF.

The chain recombines TRBV27 with TRBJ1-4; D uncertain. V was cut by 0 bases and J by 1 base, with 12 bases left in between. CDR1 is MNHEY and CDR2 is SMNVEV in the germline V gene (reference sequence). This CDR3 spans 17 amino acids. The CDR3 loop is CASSLSPGLVTNEKLFF. CDR3 DNA: TGTGCCAGCAGTTTATCTCCTGGGCTCGTAACTAATGAAAAACTGTTTTTT.

The gene calls are TRBV6-5 and TRBJ1-6, with D maybe TRBD1 (6 bases). Germline V gene lookup returns CDR1 MNHEY and CDR2 SVGAGI. The CDR3 consists of 16 residues. V lost 0 bases, J lost 10 bases, and 16 bases lay in between. Here the CDR3 DNA reads TGTGCCAGCAGTTACTCACAGGGTACGGTCGGCTCACCCCTCCACTTT. It translates to CASSYSQGTVGSPLHF.

The genes are TRBV5-6 and TRBJ2-7; TRBD2 is a possible D gene (7 bases). Germline lookup yields CDR1 SGHDT and CDR2 YYEEEE. V lost 0 bases, J lost 7 bases, and 20 bases lay in between. CDR3 length: 16 amino acids. CDR3 amino acids: CASSLDLLRGPQEQYF. CDR3 bases: TGTGCCAGCAGCTTGGACCTATTGCGGGGGCCGCAAGAGCAGTACTTC.

The chain couples TRBV11-2 to TRBJ1-4; no reliable D call. The CDR3 contains 12 residues. Germline loops: CDR1 SGHAT, CDR2 FQNNGV. V lost 3 bases, J lost 6 bases, and 5 bases lay in between. For the CDR3, the DNA is TGTGCCAGCAGCTTCCTTGATGAAAAACTGTTTTTT. Amino acids: CASSFLDEKLFF.

The chain joins TRBV10-3 to TRBJ2-5, with 10 bases aligning to TRBD1. The length of the CDR3 is 14 residues. V gave up 10 bases and J gave up 5 bases; unmatched junction bases: 10. The germline CDR1 and CDR2 sequences are ENHRY and SYGVKD. CDR3 nucleotides: TGTGCCACCAAGCAGACAGGGGGCGGGGAGACCCAGTACTTC. The encoded protein is CATKQTGGGETQYF.

This chain uses TRBV5-1 with TRBJ2-7; TRBD1 agrees at 7 bases. Trimming removed 6 bases from V and 5 bases from J; junction bases left unmatched: 8. The CDR3 totals 13 residues. Germline values: CDR1 SGHRS, CDR2 YFSETQ. The CDR3 coding sequence is TGCGCCAGCAAAGGTCAGGGGGACCACGAGCAGTACTTC. Its protein is CASKGQGDHEQYF.

The rearrangement joins TRBV6-5 to TRBJ1-2; no reliable D call. Trimming left V 0 bases short and J 3 bases short, with 8 bases between. This CDR3 is built from 14 residues. Germline CDR1 MNHEY, CDR2 SVGAGI. The CDR3 DNA is TGTGCCAGCAGTTACTCGGCCGGGGACTATGGCTACACCTTC. Translated, it gives CASSYSAGDYGYTF.

This clone was recorded only once. This chain connects TRBV5-4 to TRBJ2-5; no definite D call. CDR1 SGHNT and CDR2 YYREEE come from the germline V gene (reference sequence). V lost 0 bases and J lost 1, with 4 bases in between. This CDR3 is 13 amino acids long. CDR3 amino acids: CASSLDSQETQYF. The CDR3 nucleotides are TGTGCCAGCAGCTTGGATAGCCAAGAGACCCAGTACTTC.

The chain couples TRBV5-4 to TRBJ1-2; D is ambiguous. In germline, CDR1 is SGHNT, CDR2 YYREEE (reference sequence). V was shortened by 3 bases and J by 4 bases, with 10 bases between the two germline ends. CDR3 length: 13 amino acids. CDR3 in amino acids: CASSSDGLYGYTF. The CDR3, as DNA: TGTGCCAGCAGCTCTGACGGACTCTATGGCTACACCTTC.